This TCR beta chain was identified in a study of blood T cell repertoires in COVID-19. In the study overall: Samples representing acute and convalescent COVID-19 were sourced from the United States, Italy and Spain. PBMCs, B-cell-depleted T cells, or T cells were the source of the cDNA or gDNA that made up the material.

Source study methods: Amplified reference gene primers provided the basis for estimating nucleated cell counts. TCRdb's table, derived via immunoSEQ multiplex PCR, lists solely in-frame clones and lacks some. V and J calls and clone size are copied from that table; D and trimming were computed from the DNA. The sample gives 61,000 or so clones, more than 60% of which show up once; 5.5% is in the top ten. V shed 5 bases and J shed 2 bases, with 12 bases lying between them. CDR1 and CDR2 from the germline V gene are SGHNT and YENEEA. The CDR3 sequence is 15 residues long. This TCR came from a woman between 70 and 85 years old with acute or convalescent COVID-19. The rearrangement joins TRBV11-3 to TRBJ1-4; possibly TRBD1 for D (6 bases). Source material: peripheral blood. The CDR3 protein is CASSTLTGTNEKLFF. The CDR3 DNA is TGTGCCAGCAGCACCTTAACAGGGACTAATGAAAAACTGTTTTTT.